These T cell receptor beta chains were read from a single sample in a study of blood T cell repertoires in COVID-19. Repertoires were generated with immunoSEQ multiplex PCR, while TCRdb's copy carries only in-frame clones and drops some. The table has 80,000 to 90,000 clones, around nine tenths seen once. The sample consisted of peripheral blood. The source is a man older than 75 with active or convalescent COVID-19. Each CDR3 is given with its conserved first and last residue. Fields, in order: V gene, D gene, clone size, J gene, CDR3 DNA, CDR3 protein. A D gene is named only where the DNA matches it firmly. Not every row has a clone size; where given, it reads once, few, many or a size class.

v_gene: TRBV5-8; d_gene: NA; abundance: NA; j_gene: TRBJ1-2; CDR3nt: TGTGCCAGCAGCCTGGACTCTCCTACCGCTGGCTATGGCTACACCTTC; CDR3aa: CASSLDSPTAGYGYTF
v_gene: TRBV2; d_gene: NA; abundance: once; j_gene: TRBJ2-3; CDR3nt: TGTGCCAGCAGTGACCGGAGTCGAGATACGCAGTATTTT; CDR3aa: CASSDRSRDTQYF
v_gene: TRBV18; d_gene: TRBD2; abundance: NA; j_gene: TRBJ2-1; CDR3nt: TGTGCCAGCTCACCTATTTTAGCGGGAGGTTTCAATGAGCAGTTCTTC; CDR3aa: CASSPILAGGFNEQFF
v_gene: TRBV19; d_gene: NA; abundance: NA; j_gene: TRBJ1-5; CDR3nt: TGTGCCAGTAGTATTTCCCGGACTGGCAATCAGCCCCAGCATTTT; CDR3aa: CASSISRTGNQPQHF
v_gene: TRBV18; d_gene: NA; abundance: NA; j_gene: TRBJ2-3; CDR3nt: TGTGCCAGCTCAAAGGGGAAGAGCACAGATACGCAGTATTTT; CDR3aa: CASSKGKSTDTQYF
v_gene: TRBV11-2; d_gene: NA; abundance: NA; j_gene: TRBJ2-7; CDR3nt: TGTGCCAGCAGCTTACTAAGATACGAGCAGTACTTC; CDR3aa: CASSLLRYEQYF
v_gene: TRBV6-5; d_gene: NA; abundance: NA; j_gene: TRBJ1-1; CDR3nt: TGTGCCAGCAGGAACCCTCAGGAACAGAGAACTGAAGCTTTCTTT; CDR3aa: CASRNPQEQRTEAFF
v_gene: TRBV6-6; d_gene: NA; abundance: NA; j_gene: TRBJ1-1; CDR3nt: TGTGCCAGCAGTAAACGGGACAAGAACACTGAAGCTTTCTTT; CDR3aa: CASSKRDKNTEAFF
v_gene: TRBV6-5; d_gene: TRBD2; abundance: NA; j_gene: TRBJ2-7; CDR3nt: TGTGCCAGCAGAGGGGAACTAGCGGGAGTAAGCGAGCAGTACTTC; CDR3aa: CASRGELAGVSEQYF
v_gene: TRBV2; d_gene: NA; abundance: NA; j_gene: TRBJ1-4; CDR3nt: TGTGCCAGCAGCCAAACTAATGAAAAACTGTTTTTT; CDR3aa: CASSQTNEKLFF
v_gene: TRBV14; d_gene: NA; abundance: NA; j_gene: TRBJ1-3; CDR3nt: TGTGCCAGCAGCCAGAGCGCGGGCTCTGGAAACACCATATATTTT; CDR3aa: CASSQSAGSGNTIYF
v_gene: TRBV4-2; d_gene: TRBD2; abundance: NA; j_gene: TRBJ2-1; CDR3nt: TGTGCCAGCAGCCTACCGACTAGCGGGATGAGCTCCTACAATGAGCAGTTCTTC; CDR3aa: CASSLPTSGMSSYNEQFF
v_gene: TRBV11-3; d_gene: NA; abundance: NA; j_gene: TRBJ2-3; CDR3nt: TGTGCCAGCAGCGCAGACTTTGAGGATACGCAGTATTTT; CDR3aa: CASSADFEDTQYF
v_gene: TRBV19; d_gene: NA; abundance: NA; j_gene: TRBJ2-6; CDR3nt: TGTGCCAGTAGTATAGTTTTCGCTGGGGCCAACGTCCTGACTTTC; CDR3aa: CASSIVFAGANVLTF
v_gene: TRBV5-1; d_gene: NA; abundance: NA; j_gene: TRBJ1-1; CDR3nt: TGCGCCAGCAGCTTGGATGCAGGGCGGGGTACTGAAGCTTTCTTT; CDR3aa: CASSLDAGRGTEAFF
v_gene: TRBV29-1; d_gene: NA; abundance: NA; j_gene: TRBJ2-5; CDR3nt: TGCAGCCCCGAGTATGAGGGAAGCGGAGAGACCCAGTACTTC; CDR3aa: CSPEYEGSGETQYF
v_gene: TRBV2; d_gene: NA; abundance: once; j_gene: TRBJ2-7; CDR3nt: TGTGCCAGCAGTTGGGACAGGCAGGGGGGGGAGCAGTACTTC; CDR3aa: CASSWDRQGGEQYF
v_gene: TRBV9; d_gene: NA; abundance: NA; j_gene: TRBJ2-2; CDR3nt: TGTGCCAGCAGCGTCCTAGGTAACACCGGGGAGCTGTTTTTT; CDR3aa: CASSVLGNTGELFF
v_gene: TRBV27; d_gene: NA; abundance: NA; j_gene: TRBJ1-1; CDR3nt: TGTGCCAGCAGTTTATATTCCGCGGTAAAGGTCGCTGAAGCTTTCTTT; CDR3aa: CASSLYSAVKVAEAFF
v_gene: TRBV7-9; d_gene: TRBD1; abundance: NA; j_gene: TRBJ2-7; CDR3nt: TGTGCCAGCAGCTTACCAGGGGGAGACGAGCAGTACTTC; CDR3aa: CASSLPGGDEQYF
v_gene: TRBV5-1; d_gene: NA; abundance: NA; j_gene: TRBJ2-6; CDR3nt: TGCGCCAGCAGCTTGGCGGCGGATTCTGGGGCCAACGTCCTGACTTTC; CDR3aa: CASSLAADSGANVLTF
v_gene: TRBV5-1; d_gene: TRBD1; abundance: NA; j_gene: TRBJ1-2; CDR3nt: TGCGCCAGCAGCCCGGACAGGGAGGATGGCTACACCTTC; CDR3aa: CASSPDREDGYTF
v_gene: TRBV6-1; d_gene: TRBD1; abundance: NA; j_gene: TRBJ1-4; CDR3nt: TGTGCCAGCAGTGAGGGGACAGCGAATGAAAAACTGTTTTTT; CDR3aa: CASSEGTANEKLFF
v_gene: TRBV11-3; d_gene: NA; abundance: NA; j_gene: TRBJ2-2; CDR3nt: TGTGCCAGCAGCTCTGACTCGAACACCGGGGAGCTGTTTTTT; CDR3aa: CASSSDSNTGELFF
v_gene: TRBV6-5; d_gene: TRBD1; abundance: NA; j_gene: TRBJ1-6; CDR3nt: TGTGCCAGCAGTTGGGACAGTGAGAATTCACCCCTCCACTTT; CDR3aa: CASSWDSENSPLHF
v_gene: TRBV6-5; d_gene: TRBD2; abundance: NA; j_gene: TRBJ2-1; CDR3nt: TGTGCCAGCACCGAGACTAGCGGGAGCGGTGAGCAGTTCTTC; CDR3aa: CASTETSGSGEQFF
v_gene: TRBV4-1; d_gene: TRBD1; abundance: NA; j_gene: TRBJ2-5; CDR3nt: TGCGCCAGCAGCCAAGCTTCGGACAGGAAAGAGACCCAGTACTTC; CDR3aa: CASSQASDRKETQYF
v_gene: TRBV5-8; d_gene: NA; abundance: NA; j_gene: TRBJ1-1; CDR3nt: TGTGCCAGCACCCACGAGCGGGCTGAAACTGAAGCTTTCTTT; CDR3aa: CASTHERAETEAFF
v_gene: TRBV5-1; d_gene: NA; abundance: NA; j_gene: TRBJ2-1; CDR3nt: TGCGCCAGCAGCTTGGCCGGGGGAAGCTCCTACAATGAGCAGTTCTTC; CDR3aa: CASSLAGGSSYNEQFF
v_gene: TRBV2; d_gene: TRBD1; abundance: NA; j_gene: TRBJ2-7; CDR3nt: TGTGCCAGCAATATGGAATTAGGGGGCGTCTCTCGGGCCTACGAGCAGTACTTC; CDR3aa: CASNMELGGVSRAYEQYF
v_gene: TRBV15; d_gene: TRBD2; abundance: NA; j_gene: TRBJ2-3; CDR3nt: TGTGCCACCAGCAGAGTAGCGGGAGCTAGCACAGATACGCAGTATTTT; CDR3aa: CATSRVAGASTDTQYF
v_gene: TRBV27; d_gene: TRBD1; abundance: once; j_gene: TRBJ2-7; CDR3nt: TGTGCCAGCAGGTTCGACAGGGGTGGCGAGCAGTACTTC; CDR3aa: CASRFDRGGEQYF
v_gene: TRBV7-2; d_gene: TRBD2; abundance: NA; j_gene: TRBJ2-7; CDR3nt: TGTGCCAGCAGCTTAGAACTAGCGGGTGGGTCCTACGAGCAGTACTTC; CDR3aa: CASSLELAGGSYEQYF
v_gene: TRBV6-5; d_gene: TRBD1; abundance: once; j_gene: TRBJ2-7; CDR3nt: TGTGCCAGCAGTCCTGACAGGGGGCGCGAGCAGTACTTC; CDR3aa: CASSPDRGREQYF
v_gene: TRBV4-2; d_gene: TRBD2; abundance: NA; j_gene: TRBJ2-7; CDR3nt: TGTGCCAGCAGCCAACTAGCGGGAGGCGACGCGAAGCAGTACTTC; CDR3aa: CASSQLAGGDAKQYF
v_gene: TRBV5-8; d_gene: TRBD2; abundance: NA; j_gene: TRBJ2-1; CDR3nt: TGTGCCAGCCTCCTACTAGCGGGAGTCCGTAATGAGCAGTTCTTC; CDR3aa: CASLLLAGVRNEQFF
v_gene: TRBV5-1; d_gene: TRBD1; abundance: once; j_gene: TRBJ2-6; CDR3nt: TGCGCCAGCAGCCAGGACAGGACTGGGGCCAACGTCCTGACTTTC; CDR3aa: CASSQDRTGANVLTF
v_gene: TRBV28; d_gene: NA; abundance: NA; j_gene: TRBJ1-2; CDR3nt: TGTGCCAGCAGTTTGGCAGGGTCATATGGCTACACCTTC; CDR3aa: CASSLAGSYGYTF
v_gene: TRBV9; d_gene: TRBD2; abundance: NA; j_gene: TRBJ2-7; CDR3nt: TGTGCCAGCAGCCCAAAGGGGGGACTAGCGGGAGGAGGGGAGCAGTACTTC; CDR3aa: CASSPKGGLAGGGEQYF
v_gene: TRBV28; d_gene: NA; abundance: NA; j_gene: TRBJ2-3; CDR3nt: TGTGCCAGCAGTCCAATATCTAGCGCGACCCCAGATACGCAGTATTTT; CDR3aa: CASSPISSATPDTQYF
v_gene: TRBV7-2; d_gene: NA; abundance: NA; j_gene: TRBJ2-1; CDR3nt: TGTGCCAGCAGCTTATATACTAGTTCGGGTGAGCAGTTCTTC; CDR3aa: CASSLYTSSGEQFF
v_gene: TRBV10-3; d_gene: NA; abundance: NA; j_gene: TRBJ2-1; CDR3nt: TGTGCCATCAGTGAGTCGGGCCGCCTACGTAATGAGCAGTTCTTC; CDR3aa: CAISESGRLRNEQFF
v_gene: TRBV4-3; d_gene: NA; abundance: NA; j_gene: TRBJ1-4; CDR3nt: TGCGCCAGCAGCCAGACAGTTTTTGAAAAACTGTTTTTT; CDR3aa: CASSQTVFEKLFF
v_gene: TRBV20-1; d_gene: NA; abundance: NA; j_gene: TRBJ2-1; CDR3nt: TGCAGTGCCGCCTGGAGCTATGAGCAGTTCTTC; CDR3aa: CSAAWSYEQFF
v_gene: TRBV5-1; d_gene: TRBD1; abundance: NA; j_gene: TRBJ2-1; CDR3nt: TGCGCCAGCAGAGGGACAGGGGGCCCCTACAATGAGCAGTTCTTC; CDR3aa: CASRGTGGPYNEQFF
v_gene: TRBV5-1; d_gene: TRBD2; abundance: NA; j_gene: TRBJ2-7; CDR3nt: TGCGCCAGTTCTAGCGGTTCAGGGGAGCAGTACTTC; CDR3aa: CASSSGSGEQYF
v_gene: TRBV18; d_gene: NA; abundance: NA; j_gene: TRBJ2-3; CDR3nt: TGTGCCAGCTCACTACCCGAGACTATTTCTACGCAATATTTT; CDR3aa: CASSLPETISTQYF
v_gene: TRBV7-2; d_gene: NA; abundance: NA; j_gene: TRBJ2-3; CDR3nt: TGTGCCAGCAGCTTAGCCCCCGTGACTTCCCGCACAGATACGCAGTATTTT; CDR3aa: CASSLAPVTSRTDTQYF
v_gene: TRBV20-1; d_gene: NA; abundance: NA; j_gene: TRBJ2-7; CDR3nt: TGCAGTGCTAGTAGGGCGGGATCCGTTCCGGGTAACGAGCAGTACTTC; CDR3aa: CSASRAGSVPGNEQYF
v_gene: TRBV10-3; d_gene: TRBD1; abundance: once; j_gene: TRBJ1-1; CDR3nt: TGTGCCACAGAACAGGGGATGGAGACTGAAGCTTTCTTT; CDR3aa: CATEQGMETEAFF
v_gene: TRBV2; d_gene: TRBD1; abundance: NA; j_gene: TRBJ1-2; CDR3nt: TGTGCCAGCAGTGTGGGTCAGGGACAGGGATCGTCCGGCTACACCTTC; CDR3aa: CASSVGQGQGSSGYTF
v_gene: TRBV9; d_gene: TRBD2; abundance: NA; j_gene: TRBJ2-1; CDR3nt: TGTGCCAGCAGCGTTGGGACTAGCACCTTCGGGGTTGAGCAGTTCTTC; CDR3aa: CASSVGTSTFGVEQFF